These 5 T cell receptor beta chains came from one sample sequenced in a study of blood T cell repertoires in COVID-19. Repertoires were generated with immunoSEQ multiplex PCR, while TCRdb's copy carries only in-frame clones and drops some. The sample shows 300,000 to 350,000 clones, roughly 87% of them seen only once. Source material: PBMCs or T cells enriched from blood (not recorded which). These receptors came from a woman between 18 and 30 years old who had recovered from COVID-19.

This rearrangement joins TRBV5-4 to TRBJ1-2, with TRBD1 matching over 7 bases. CDR3 size: 14 residues. Germline CDR1 is SGHNT and CDR2 is YYREEE (reference sequence). V dropped 6 bases and J dropped 7; count of bases not matched to a gene: 12. DNA for the CDR3: TGTGCCAGCAAGCCCCAGACAGGGATAGGTGGCTACACCTTC. Residues: CASKPQTGIGGYTF.

This rearrangement joins TRBV4-3 to TRBJ2-3; no definite D call. This CDR3 spans 18 amino acids. The germline V gene has CDR1 LGHNA and CDR2 YSLEER. Trimming took off 0 bases at V and 0 bases at J, with 16 bases between the two ends. CDR3 DNA sequence: TGCGCCAGCAGCCAAGAAGGAGCCCACCGGTCAAGCACAGATACGCAGTATTTT. Its protein product is CASSQEGAHRSSTDTQYF.

The chain couples TRBV5-5 to TRBJ1-5; TRBD1 might be the D (5 bases). Trimming pared 4 bases from V and 4 bases from J, leaving 12 bases between. CDR1 and CDR2 (germline): SGHKS, YYEKEE (reference sequence). The CDR3 is 14 amino acids. The CDR3 is CASSVDTINQPQHF. CDR3 bases: TGTGCCAGCAGCGTGGACACTATTAATCAGCCCCAGCATTTT.

This chain links TRBV6-4 with TRBJ1-1; no definite D call. CDR1 MRHNA and CDR2 SNTAGT come from the germline V gene. V was pared by 0 bases and J by 3 bases, with 11 bases between. This CDR3 region has 15 residues. CDR3: CASSDSPGGDTEAFF. For the CDR3, the DNA is TGTGCCAGCAGTGACTCACCGGGTGGCGACACTGAAGCTTTCTTT.

The chain is built from TRBV11-2 and TRBJ2-7; TRBD1 matches at 8 bases. The germline CDR1 and CDR2 sequences are SGHAT and FQNNGV. Unmatched junction bases numbered 6, after V lost 1 base and J lost 7 bases. There are 14 residues in the CDR3. The CDR3 reads CASSLGFRTGEQYF. In DNA, the CDR3 is TGTGCCAGCAGCTTAGGGTTCCGGACAGGGGAGCAGTACTTC.